Detailed here is one TCR beta chain. Its antigen is currently unknown. Profiling relied on immunoSEQ multiplex PCR, and the TCRdb table lists in-frame clones only, not all of them. The data show about 51,000 clones, with about 76% seen just once and about 8.5% held by the top ten. The germline V gene has CDR1 MGHRA and CDR2 YSYEKL. CDR3 length: 17 amino acids. With V trimmed by 1 base and J by 9 bases, 15 bases remained unmatched. The entry originates in a study of radiotherapy plus CTLA-4 blockade in lung cancer. Notes on the study in general: TCR clones of tumor origin grew in blood after radiotherapy plus ipilimumab.

Ipilimumab CTLA-4 blockade and focal radiation were given to patients with chemo-refractory metastatic non-small-cell lung cancer. The sample in question was peripheral blood, obtained from a patient treated with radiotherapy plus ipilimumab. The TCR comes from a human donor with non-small cell lung cancer who had a complete response to radiotherapy plus ipilimumab. This chain links TRBV4-1 with TRBJ2-1, with 7 bases aligning to TRBD2. The CDR3 DNA reads TGCGCCAGCAGCCAAGTGCTGCGGGAGAAGGGTGTCGGTGAGCAGTTCTTC. This encodes CASSQVLREKGVGEQFF.